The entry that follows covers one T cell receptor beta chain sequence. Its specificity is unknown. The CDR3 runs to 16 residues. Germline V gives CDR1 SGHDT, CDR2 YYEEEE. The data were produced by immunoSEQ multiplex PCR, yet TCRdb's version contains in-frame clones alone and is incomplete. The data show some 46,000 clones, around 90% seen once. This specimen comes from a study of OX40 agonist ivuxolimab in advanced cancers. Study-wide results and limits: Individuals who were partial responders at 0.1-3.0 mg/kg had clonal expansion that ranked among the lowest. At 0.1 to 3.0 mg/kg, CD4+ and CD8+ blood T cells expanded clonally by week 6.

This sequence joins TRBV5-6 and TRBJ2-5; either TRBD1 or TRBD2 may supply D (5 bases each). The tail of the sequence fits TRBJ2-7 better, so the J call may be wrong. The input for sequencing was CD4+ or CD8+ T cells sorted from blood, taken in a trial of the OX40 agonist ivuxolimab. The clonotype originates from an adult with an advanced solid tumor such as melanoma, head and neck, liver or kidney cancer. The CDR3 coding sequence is TGTGCCAGCAGCTGGATACTTAACCCCGGGGCTTACGAGCAGTACTTC. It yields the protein CASSWILNPGAYEQYF.